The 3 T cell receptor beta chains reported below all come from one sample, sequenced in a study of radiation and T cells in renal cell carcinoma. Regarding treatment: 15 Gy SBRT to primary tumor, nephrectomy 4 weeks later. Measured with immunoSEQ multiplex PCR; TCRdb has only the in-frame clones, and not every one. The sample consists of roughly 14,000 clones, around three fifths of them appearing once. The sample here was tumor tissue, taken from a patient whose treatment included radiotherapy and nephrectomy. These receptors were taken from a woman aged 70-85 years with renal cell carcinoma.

The CDR3 DNA reads as TGTGCCAGCCTCAATCGGCACACTGAAGCTTTCTTT. It specifies CASLNRHTEAFF. V usage is TRBV6-6 and J usage is TRBJ1-1; D call uncertain. V was shortened by 8 bases and J by 3 bases, with 10 bases between the two germline ends. Looked up from germline, CDR1 is MNHNY and CDR2 is SVGAGI (reference sequence). CDR3 size: 12 residues.

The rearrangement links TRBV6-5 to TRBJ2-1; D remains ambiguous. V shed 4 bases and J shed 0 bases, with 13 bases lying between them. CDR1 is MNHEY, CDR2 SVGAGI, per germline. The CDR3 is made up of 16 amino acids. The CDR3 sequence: CASSFERLSSYNEQFF. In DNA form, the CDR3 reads TGTGCCAGCAGTTTCGAGCGCCTCAGCTCCTACAATGAGCAGTTCTTC.

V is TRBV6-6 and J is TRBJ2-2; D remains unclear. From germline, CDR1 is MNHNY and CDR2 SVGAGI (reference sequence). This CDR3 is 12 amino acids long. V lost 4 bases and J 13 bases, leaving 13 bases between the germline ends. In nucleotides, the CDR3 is TGTGCCAGCAGTTCCACTGGCTTAGGGCTGTTTTTT. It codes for CASSSTGLGLFF.